The clone carrying this TCR beta chain was seen once. This entry belongs to a study of blood T cell repertoires in COVID-19. Study background: Acute and convalescent COVID-19 specimens originated in the United States, Italy and Spain. PBMCs, B-cell-depleted T cells, or T cells were the source of the cDNA or gDNA that made up the material.

TCRdb's table, derived via immunoSEQ multiplex PCR, lists solely in-frame clones and lacks some. The repertoire holds 100,000 to 120,000 clones, with approximately 78% as singletons. V gave up 6 bases and J gave up 3 bases, with 8 bases separating them. The germline V gene encodes CDR1 DFQATT and CDR2 SNEGSKA (reference sequence). This CDR3 is built from 11 residues. The sequence derives from a woman of 80 years or more with acute or convalescent COVID-19. The specimen sequenced was peripheral blood. This chain connects TRBV20-1 to TRBJ1-2; weak D call: TRBD1 (6 bases). DNA for the CDR3: TGCAGTGCCGGGACACACTATGGCTACACCTTC. Encoded protein: CSAGTHYGYTF.